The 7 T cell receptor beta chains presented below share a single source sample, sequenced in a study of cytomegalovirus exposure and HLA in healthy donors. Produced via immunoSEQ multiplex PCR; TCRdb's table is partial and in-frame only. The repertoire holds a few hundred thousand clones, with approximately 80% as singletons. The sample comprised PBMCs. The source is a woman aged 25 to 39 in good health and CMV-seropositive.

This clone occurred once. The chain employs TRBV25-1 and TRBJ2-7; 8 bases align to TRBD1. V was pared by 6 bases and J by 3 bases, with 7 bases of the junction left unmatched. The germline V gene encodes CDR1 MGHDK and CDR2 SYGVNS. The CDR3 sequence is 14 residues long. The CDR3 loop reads CASRGGTGLYEQYF. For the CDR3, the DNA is TGTGCCAGCAGAGGGGGGACAGGTCTCTACGAGCAGTACTTC.

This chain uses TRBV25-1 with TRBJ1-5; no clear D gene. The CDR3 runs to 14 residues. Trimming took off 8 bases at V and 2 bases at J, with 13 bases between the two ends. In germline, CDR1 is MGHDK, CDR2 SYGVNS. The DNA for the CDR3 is TGTGCCAGCGAGGAGGGAGACGGCAATCAGCCCCAGCATTTT. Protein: CASEEGDGNQPQHF.

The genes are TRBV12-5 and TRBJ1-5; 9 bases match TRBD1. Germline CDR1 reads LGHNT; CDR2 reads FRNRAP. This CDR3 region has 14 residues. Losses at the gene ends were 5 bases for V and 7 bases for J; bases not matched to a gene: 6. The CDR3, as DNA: TGTGCTAGTGGTCGACAGGGGGATCGCCAGCCCCAGCATTTT. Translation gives CASGRQGDRQPQHF.

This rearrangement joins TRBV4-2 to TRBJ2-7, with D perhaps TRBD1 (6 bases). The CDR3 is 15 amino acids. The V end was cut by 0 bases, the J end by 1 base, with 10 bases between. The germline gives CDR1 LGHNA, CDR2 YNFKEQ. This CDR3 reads CASSQDSTGSYEQYF. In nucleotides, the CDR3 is TGTGCCAGCAGCCAAGATTCTACAGGGTCCTACGAGCAGTACTTC.

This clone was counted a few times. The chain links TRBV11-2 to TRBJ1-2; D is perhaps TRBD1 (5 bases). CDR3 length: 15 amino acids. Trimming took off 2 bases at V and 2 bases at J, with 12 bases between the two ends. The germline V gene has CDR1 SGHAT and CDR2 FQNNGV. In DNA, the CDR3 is TGTGCCAGCAGCTTAAGGAGGGGCGGCAACTATGGCTACACCTTC. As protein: CASSLRRGGNYGYTF. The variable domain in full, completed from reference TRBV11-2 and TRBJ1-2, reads EAGVAQSPRYKIIEKRQSVAFWCNPISGHATLYWYQQILGQGPKLLIQFQNNGVVDDSQLPKDRFSAERLKGVDSTLKIQPAKLEDSAVYLCASSLRRGGNYGYTFGSGTRLTVV.

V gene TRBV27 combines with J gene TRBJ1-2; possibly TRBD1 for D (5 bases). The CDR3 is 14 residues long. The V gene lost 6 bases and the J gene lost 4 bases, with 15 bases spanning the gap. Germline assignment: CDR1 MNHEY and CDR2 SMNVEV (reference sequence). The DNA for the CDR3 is TGTGCCAGCAGATACTCGACAGAGGGCTATGGCTACACCTTC. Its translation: CASRYSTEGYGYTF.

This chain's CDR3 is CASSPWTSAITPNEQFF. CDR3 coding DNA: TGTGCCAGCAGTCCTTGGACTAGCGCAATCACACCCAATGAGCAGTTCTTC. The rearrangement joins TRBV27 to TRBJ2-1; 9 nucleotides line up with TRBD2. This CDR3 has 17 residues. V dropped 5 bases and J dropped 6; count of bases not matched to a gene: 14. In germline, CDR1 is MNHEY, CDR2 SMNVEV (reference sequence).